These T cell receptor beta chains were read from a single sample in a study of blood T cells in healthy people across ages. Via MiXCR, TCRdb re-called the 5' RACE reads, giving one row per CDR3 protein. Of approximately 880,000 distinct CDR3 sequences in the sample, roughly 52% are singletons; the top ten hold around an eighth. Sequenced: blood. The receptors were sampled from a man aged 30 to 39 in good health. The CDR3 runs from the conserved cysteine through the conserved F or W. D genes are given only for firm matches. Expanded clones are given a class, and other clones once, few, many or no size at all.

j_gene: TRBJ1-6; d_gene: -; abundance: few; v_gene: TRBV6-2/TRBV6-3; CDR3aa: CASRPTAAGSPLHF; CDR3nt: TGTGCCAGCAGACCTACAGCCGCAGGGTCACCCCTCCACTTT
j_gene: TRBJ2-6; d_gene: TRBD1; abundance: -; v_gene: TRBV5-1; CDR3aa: CASSSGQALSGANVLTF; CDR3nt: TGCGCCAGCAGCTCGGGACAGGCCCTCTCTGGGGCCAACGTCCTGACTTTC
j_gene: TRBJ2-1; d_gene: -; abundance: -; v_gene: TRBV5-1; CDR3aa: CASSLERAYNEQFF; CDR3nt: TGCGCCAGCAGCTTGGAACGGGCATACAATGAGCAGTTCTTC
j_gene: TRBJ2-1; d_gene: TRBD2; abundance: -; v_gene: TRBV5-5; CDR3aa: CASSLRLAVSYNEQFF; CDR3nt: TGTGCCAGCAGCCTCAGACTAGCGGTATCCTACAATGAGCAGTTCTTC
j_gene: TRBJ2-5; d_gene: -; abundance: -; v_gene: TRBV27; CDR3aa: CASSPHWESQETQYF; CDR3nt: TGTGCCAGCAGTCCCCACTGGGAGTCACAAGAGACCCAGTACTTC
j_gene: TRBJ2-7; d_gene: TRBD2; abundance: -; v_gene: TRBV28; CDR3aa: CASAWGGYEQYF; CDR3nt: TGTGCCAGCGCCTGGGGGGGCTACGAGCAGTACTTC
j_gene: TRBJ2-5; d_gene: -; abundance: few; v_gene: TRBV12-3/TRBV12-4; CDR3aa: CASRPRLTVLQETQYF; CDR3nt: TGTGCCAGCAGGCCGCGTCTAACCGTCCTCCAAGAGACCCAGTACTTC
j_gene: TRBJ2-6; d_gene: TRBD1; abundance: -; v_gene: TRBV12-3/TRBV12-4; CDR3aa: CASSRQGARSGANVLTF; CDR3nt: TGTGCCAGCAGTCGACAGGGTGCCCGCTCTGGGGCCAACGTCCTGACTTTC
j_gene: TRBJ1-4; d_gene: TRBD1; abundance: once; v_gene: TRBV4-2; CDR3aa: CASSQPGQGDEKPFF; CDR3nt: TGTGCCAGCAGCCAGCCGGGACAGGGCGATGAGAAACCGTTTTTT
j_gene: TRBJ2-3; d_gene: -; abundance: -; v_gene: TRBV20-1; CDR3aa: CSAREVGGLDTQYF; CDR3nt: TGCAGTGCTAGAGAAGTGGGGGGCCTAGATACGCAGTATTTT
j_gene: TRBJ1-3; d_gene: -; abundance: -; v_gene: TRBV7-2; CDR3aa: CASSPEGTLSTIYF; CDR3nt: TGTGCCAGCAGCCCCGAAGGGACTTTGAGCACCATATATTTT
j_gene: TRBJ2-7; d_gene: TRBD2; abundance: -; v_gene: TRBV3-1; CDR3aa: CASGTSGGLSDEQYF; CDR3nt: TGTGCCAGCGGTACTAGCGGGGGGCTATCCGACGAGCAGTACTTC
j_gene: TRBJ2-3; d_gene: -; abundance: -; v_gene: TRBV4-3; CDR3aa: CASSLGDTDSTDTQYF; CDR3nt: TGCGCCAGCAGCCTGGGGGACACGGATAGCACAGATACGCAGTATTTT
j_gene: TRBJ1-4; d_gene: -; abundance: once; v_gene: TRBV7-9; CDR3aa: CASSPPGHLYFNEKLFF; CDR3nt: TGTGCTAGCAGCCCCCCGGGCCACCTATATTTTAATGAAAAACTGTTTTTT
j_gene: TRBJ1-2; d_gene: TRBD1; abundance: many; v_gene: TRBV29-1; CDR3aa: CSVGTGANYGYTF; CDR3nt: TGCAGCGTTGGGACAGGTGCTAACTATGGCTACACCTTC
j_gene: TRBJ1-1; d_gene: -; abundance: few; v_gene: TRBV5-1; CDR3aa: CASSRRQMNTEAFF; CDR3nt: TGCGCCAGCAGCCGACGGCAGATGAACACTGAAGCTTTCTTT
j_gene: TRBJ2-2; d_gene: -; abundance: -; v_gene: TRBV5-1; CDR3aa: CASSLAQGHTGELFF; CDR3nt: TGCGCCAGCAGCTTGGCCCAGGGGCACACCGGGGAGCTGTTTTTT
j_gene: TRBJ2-1; d_gene: -; abundance: -; v_gene: TRBV20-1; CDR3aa: CSATQQWNEQFF; CDR3nt: TGCAGTGCTACACAACAGTGGAATGAGCAGTTCTTC
j_gene: TRBJ2-1; d_gene: TRBD2; abundance: few; v_gene: TRBV28; CDR3aa: CASSGLAGGNEQFF; CDR3nt: TGTGCCAGCAGCGGACTAGCGGGGGGAAATGAGCAGTTCTTC
j_gene: TRBJ1-5; d_gene: -; abundance: -; v_gene: TRBV10-3; CDR3aa: CAISEEEVQPQHF; CDR3nt: TGTGCCATCAGTGAGGAGGAGGTGCAGCCCCAGCATTTT
j_gene: TRBJ2-1; d_gene: -; abundance: -; v_gene: TRBV4-1; CDR3aa: CASSRLSGLAANEQFF; CDR3nt: TGCGCCAGCAGCCGACTTTCGGGACTCGCGGCGAATGAGCAGTTCTTC
j_gene: TRBJ2-3; d_gene: -; abundance: -; v_gene: TRBV2; CDR3aa: CASRGEAVRTDTQYF; CDR3nt: TGTGCCAGCAGGGGGGAGGCGGTCAGAACAGATACGCAGTATTTT
j_gene: TRBJ2-5; d_gene: TRBD1; abundance: -; v_gene: TRBV6-5; CDR3aa: CASALTGQGLRETQYF; CDR3nt: TGTGCCAGCGCCTTGACTGGACAGGGTCTGAGGGAGACCCAGTACTTC
j_gene: TRBJ2-7; d_gene: -; abundance: -; v_gene: TRBV9; CDR3aa: CASSITGGAYEQYF; CDR3nt: TGTGCCAGCAGCATTACAGGTGGGGCCTACGAGCAGTACTTC
j_gene: TRBJ2-5; d_gene: TRBD1; abundance: few; v_gene: TRBV13; CDR3aa: CASSFKGDSQETQYF; CDR3nt: TGTGCCAGCAGCTTCAAAGGGGACAGCCAAGAGACCCAGTACTTC
j_gene: TRBJ1-1; d_gene: -; abundance: -; v_gene: TRBV20-1; CDR3aa: CSASGGFYTEAFF; CDR3nt: TGCAGTGCTAGCGGGGGGTTCTACACTGAAGCTTTCTTT
j_gene: TRBJ2-7; d_gene: -; abundance: few; v_gene: TRBV4-1; CDR3aa: CASSQENRSPYEQYF; CDR3nt: TGCGCCAGCAGCCAAGAAAATAGGTCACCCTACGAGCAGTACTTC
j_gene: TRBJ2-7; d_gene: -; abundance: -; v_gene: TRBV12-3/TRBV12-4; CDR3aa: CASRPTQETEQYF; CDR3nt: TGTGCCAGCAGACCCACACAGGAGACTGAGCAGTACTTC
j_gene: TRBJ1-4; d_gene: -; abundance: -; v_gene: TRBV10-3; CDR3aa: CAISQATTNEKLFF; CDR3nt: TGTGCCATCAGTCAGGCTACAACTAATGAAAAACTGTTTTTT
j_gene: TRBJ2-1; d_gene: TRBD2; abundance: few; v_gene: TRBV18; CDR3aa: CASSPPYSSGPYNEQFF; CDR3nt: TGTGCCAGCTCACCACCCTACTCTAGCGGCCCTTACAATGAGCAGTTCTTC
j_gene: TRBJ1-4; d_gene: -; abundance: few; v_gene: TRBV6-1; CDR3aa: CASSDGSANEKLFF; CDR3nt: TGTGCCAGCAGTGATGGGTCGGCTAATGAAAAACTGTTTTTT
j_gene: TRBJ2-7; d_gene: -; abundance: -; v_gene: TRBV6-5; CDR3aa: CASSYRPEGNHEQYF; CDR3nt: TGTGCCAGCAGCTATCGCCCCGAAGGGAACCACGAGCAGTACTTC
j_gene: TRBJ2-7; d_gene: TRBD2; abundance: many; v_gene: TRBV7-2; CDR3aa: CASSFSGGSYEQYF; CDR3nt: TGTGCCAGCAGCTTTAGCGGGGGGTCCTACGAGCAGTACTTC
j_gene: TRBJ1-1; d_gene: -; abundance: many; v_gene: TRBV20-1; CDR3aa: CSSGRGLVNTEAFF; CDR3nt: TGCAGTTCTGGCCGGGGGCTGGTGAACACTGAAGCTTTCTTT
j_gene: TRBJ1-1; d_gene: -; abundance: few; v_gene: TRBV28; CDR3aa: CASTQNTEAFF; CDR3nt: TGTGCCAGCACCCAAAACACTGAAGCTTTCTTT
j_gene: TRBJ2-7; d_gene: TRBD1; abundance: -; v_gene: TRBV27; CDR3aa: CASSPDRGYYEQYF; CDR3nt: TGTGCCAGCAGTCCTGACAGGGGCTACTACGAGCAGTACTTC
j_gene: TRBJ2-1; d_gene: TRBD1; abundance: -; v_gene: TRBV2; CDR3aa: CASSEQGASGEQFF; CDR3nt: TGTGCCAGCAGTGAACAGGGGGCGTCAGGTGAGCAGTTCTTC
j_gene: TRBJ1-2; d_gene: TRBD1; abundance: -; v_gene: TRBV4-1; CDR3aa: CASSQLGQGNYGYTF; CDR3nt: TGCGCCAGCAGCCAGCTCGGACAGGGAAACTATGGCTACACCTTC
j_gene: TRBJ2-7; d_gene: -; abundance: -; v_gene: TRBV20-1; CDR3aa: CSARGQVDYEQYF; CDR3nt: TGCAGTGCTAGAGGCCAGGTAGACTACGAGCAGTACTTC
j_gene: TRBJ1-6; d_gene: TRBD1; abundance: many; v_gene: TRBV28; CDR3aa: CASSRAGGYNSPLHF; CDR3nt: TGTGCCAGCAGCCGCGCAGGGGGCTATAATTCACCCCTCCACTTT
j_gene: TRBJ2-1; d_gene: -; abundance: -; v_gene: TRBV20-1; CDR3aa: CSAREWSQSNEQFF; CDR3nt: TGCAGTGCTAGAGAATGGTCCCAGAGCAATGAGCAGTTCTTC
j_gene: TRBJ1-5; d_gene: -; abundance: -; v_gene: TRBV4-3; CDR3aa: CASSQDQTQPQHF; CDR3nt: TGCGCCAGCAGCCAAGATCAAACACAGCCCCAGCATTTT
j_gene: TRBJ1-4; d_gene: -; abundance: once; v_gene: TRBV11-2; CDR3aa: CASSFGGRRANEKLFF; CDR3nt: TGTGCCAGCAGCTTTGGGGGGCGCAGAGCTAATGAAAAACTGTTTTTT
j_gene: TRBJ2-7; d_gene: TRBD2; abundance: -; v_gene: TRBV7-2; CDR3aa: CASSLDQGLAGVSSYEQYF; CDR3nt: TGTGCCAGCAGCTTAGATCAGGGACTAGCGGGGGTGAGCTCCTACGAGCAGTACTTC
j_gene: TRBJ1-1; d_gene: -; abundance: once; v_gene: TRBV6-5; CDR3aa: CASHPPGGNTEAFF; CDR3nt: TGTGCCAGCCATCCCCCGGGCGGGAACACTGAAGCTTTCTTT
j_gene: TRBJ2-3; d_gene: -; abundance: -; v_gene: TRBV20-1; CDR3aa: CSATGADTQYF; CDR3nt: TGCAGTGCTACTGGTGCAGATACGCAGTATTTT